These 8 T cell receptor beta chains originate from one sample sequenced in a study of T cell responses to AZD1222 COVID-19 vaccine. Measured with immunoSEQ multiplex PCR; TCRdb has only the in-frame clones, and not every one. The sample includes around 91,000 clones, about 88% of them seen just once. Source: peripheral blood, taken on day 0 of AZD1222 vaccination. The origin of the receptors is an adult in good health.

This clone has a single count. The CDR3 DNA sequence: TGTGCCAGCAGCCGGAGAACTGAAGCTTTCTTT. Translation gives CASSRRTEAFF. The chain carries TRBV7-2 and TRBJ1-1; D is unclear. The CDR3 is made up of 11 amino acids. The germline V and J ends were trimmed by 5 bases and 5 bases, with 6 bases remaining between them. Germline CDR1 and CDR2: SGHTA and FQGNSA. The full variable domain, in which reference TRBV7-2 and TRBJ1-1 provide the parts outside the CDR3, is GAGVSQSPSNKVTEKGKDVELRCDPISGHTALYWYRQSLGQGLEFLIYFQGNSAPDKSGLPSDRFSAERTGGSVSTLTIQRTQQEDSAVYLCASSRRTEAFFGQGTRLTVV.

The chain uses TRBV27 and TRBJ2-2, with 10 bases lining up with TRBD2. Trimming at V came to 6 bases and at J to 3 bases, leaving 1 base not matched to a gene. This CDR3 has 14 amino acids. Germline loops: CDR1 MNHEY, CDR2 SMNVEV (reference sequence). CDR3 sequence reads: CASRTSGYTGELFF. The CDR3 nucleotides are TGTGCCAGCAGGACTAGCGGGTACACCGGGGAGCTGTTTTTT.

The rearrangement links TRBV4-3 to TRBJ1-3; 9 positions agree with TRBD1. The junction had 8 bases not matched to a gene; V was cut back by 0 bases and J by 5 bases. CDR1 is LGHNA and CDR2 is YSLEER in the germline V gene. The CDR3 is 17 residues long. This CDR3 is CASSQDSQGQGRNTIYF. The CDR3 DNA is TGCGCCAGCAGCCAAGATAGCCAGGGACAGGGTAGAAACACCATATATTTT.

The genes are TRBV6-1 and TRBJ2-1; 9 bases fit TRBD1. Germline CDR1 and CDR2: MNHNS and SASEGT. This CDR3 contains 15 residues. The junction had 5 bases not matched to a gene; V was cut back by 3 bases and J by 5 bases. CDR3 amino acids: CASSEGQGPHNEQFF. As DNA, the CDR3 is TGTGCCAGCAGTGAGGGACAGGGTCCACACAATGAGCAGTTCTTC.

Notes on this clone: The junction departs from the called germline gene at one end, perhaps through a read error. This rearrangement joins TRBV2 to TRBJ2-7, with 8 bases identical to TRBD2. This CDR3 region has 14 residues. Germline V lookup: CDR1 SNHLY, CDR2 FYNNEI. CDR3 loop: CVSSDWTSSYEQYF. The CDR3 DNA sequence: TGTGTCAGCAGTGATTGGACTAGCAGCTACGAGCAGTACTTC.

CDR3: CASSSLRTGSYEQYF. The DNA for the CDR3 is TGTGCCAGCAGCTCCCTTCGGACAGGGAGCTACGAGCAGTACTTC. V gene TRBV5-4 combines with J gene TRBJ2-7, with TRBD1 matching over 8 bases. The CDR3 runs 15 residues. Germline trimming cut 3 bases from V and 3 bases from J; bases unmatched to any gene: 8. Germline values: CDR1 SGHNT, CDR2 YYREEE (reference sequence).

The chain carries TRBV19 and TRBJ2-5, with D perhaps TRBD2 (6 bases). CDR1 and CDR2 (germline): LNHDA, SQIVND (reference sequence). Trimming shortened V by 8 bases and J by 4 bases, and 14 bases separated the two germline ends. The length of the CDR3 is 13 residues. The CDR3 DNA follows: TGTGCCAGTGGAGGGGCTTTCGGAGAGACCCAGTACTTC. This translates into CASGGAFGETQYF. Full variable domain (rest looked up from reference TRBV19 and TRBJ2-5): DGGITQSPKYLFRKEGQNVTLSCEQNLNHDAMYWYRQDPGQGLRLIYYSQIVNDFQKGDIAEGYSVSREKKESFPLTVTSAQKNPTAFYLCASGGAFGETQYFGPGTRLLVL.

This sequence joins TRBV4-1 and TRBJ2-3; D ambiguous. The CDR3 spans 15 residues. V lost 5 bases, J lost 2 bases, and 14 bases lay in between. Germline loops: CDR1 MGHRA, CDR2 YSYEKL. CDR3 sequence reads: CASSGVSGNTDTQYF. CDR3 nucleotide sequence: TGCGCCAGCAGCGGGGTCAGTGGGAACACAGATACGCAGTATTTT.